This T cell receptor beta chain derives from a study of shared clonotypes between healthy human individuals. Study-level points and caveats: The small donor group covered limited genetic and exposure diversity.

Measured with immunoSEQ multiplex PCR; TCRdb has only the in-frame clones, and not every one. The repertoire holds approximately 700,000 clones, with 73% as singletons. CDR3 size: 16 residues. Per the germline V gene, CDR1 is SGDLS and CDR2 is YYNGEE. V dropped 3 bases and J dropped 4; count of bases not matched to a gene: 2. To note about this clone: Its antigen remains unknown.

The sample comprised memory CD4+ T cells sorted from blood. Specified subset: CD45RA-negative fraction. This receptor was taken from a woman aged 30 to 39 in good health. The genes are TRBV9 and TRBJ2-3; 16 positions agree with TRBD2. The CDR3 DNA reads TGTGCCAGCAGCGCAGGGACTAGCGGGAGGGCAGATACGCAGTATTTT. It is translated as CASSAGTSGRADTQYF.